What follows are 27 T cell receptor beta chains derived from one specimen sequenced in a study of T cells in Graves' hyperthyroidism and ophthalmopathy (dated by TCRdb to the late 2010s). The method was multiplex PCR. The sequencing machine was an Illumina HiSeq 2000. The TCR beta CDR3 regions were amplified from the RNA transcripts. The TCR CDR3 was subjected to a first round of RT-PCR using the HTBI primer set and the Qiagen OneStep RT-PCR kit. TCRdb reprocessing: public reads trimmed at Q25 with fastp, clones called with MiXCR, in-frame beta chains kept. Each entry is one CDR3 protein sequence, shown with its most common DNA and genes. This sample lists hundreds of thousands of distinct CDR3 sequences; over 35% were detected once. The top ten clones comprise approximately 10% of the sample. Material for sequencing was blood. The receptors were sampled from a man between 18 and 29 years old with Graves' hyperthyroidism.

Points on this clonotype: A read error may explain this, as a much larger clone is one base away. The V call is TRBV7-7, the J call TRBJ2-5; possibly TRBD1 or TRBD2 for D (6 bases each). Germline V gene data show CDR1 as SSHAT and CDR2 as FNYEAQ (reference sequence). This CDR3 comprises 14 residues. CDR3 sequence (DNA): TGTGCTAGCAGCTTAGATCCGGGGGCGGAGGCCCAGTACTTC. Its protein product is CASSLDPGAEAQYF.

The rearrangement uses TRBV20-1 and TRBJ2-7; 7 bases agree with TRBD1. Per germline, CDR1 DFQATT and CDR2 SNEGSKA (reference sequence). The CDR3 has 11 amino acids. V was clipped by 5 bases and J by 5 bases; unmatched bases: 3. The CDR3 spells CSAYRGHEQYF. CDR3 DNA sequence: TGCAGTGCTTACAGGGGCCACGAGCAGTACTTC.

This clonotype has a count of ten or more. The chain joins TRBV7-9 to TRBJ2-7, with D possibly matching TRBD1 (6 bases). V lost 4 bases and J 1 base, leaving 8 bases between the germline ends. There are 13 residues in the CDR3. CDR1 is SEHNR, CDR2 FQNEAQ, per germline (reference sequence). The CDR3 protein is CASSYDRSYEQYF. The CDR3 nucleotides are TGTGCCAGCAGCTATGACAGGTCCTACGAGCAGTACTTC. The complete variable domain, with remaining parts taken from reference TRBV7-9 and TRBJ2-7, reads DTGVSQNPRHKITKRGQNVTFRCDPISEHNRLYWYRQTLGQGPEFLTYFQNEAQLEKSRLLSDRFSAERPKGSFSTLEIQRTEQGDSAMYLCASSYDRSYEQYFGPGTRLTVT.

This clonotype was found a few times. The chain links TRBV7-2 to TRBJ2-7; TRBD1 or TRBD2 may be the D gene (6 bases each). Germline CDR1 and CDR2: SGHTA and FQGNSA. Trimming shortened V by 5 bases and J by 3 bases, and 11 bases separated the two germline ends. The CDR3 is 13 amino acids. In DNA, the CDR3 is TGTGCCAGCAGCCCCGGGGGACACTACGAGCAGTACTTC. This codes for CASSPGGHYEQYF.

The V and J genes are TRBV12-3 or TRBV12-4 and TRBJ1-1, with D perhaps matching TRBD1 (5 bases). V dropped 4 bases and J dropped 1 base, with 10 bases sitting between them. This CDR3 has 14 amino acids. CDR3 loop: CASSSGHSNTEAFF. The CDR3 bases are TGTGCCAGCAGTTCCGGACACTCGAACACTGAAGCTTTCTTT.

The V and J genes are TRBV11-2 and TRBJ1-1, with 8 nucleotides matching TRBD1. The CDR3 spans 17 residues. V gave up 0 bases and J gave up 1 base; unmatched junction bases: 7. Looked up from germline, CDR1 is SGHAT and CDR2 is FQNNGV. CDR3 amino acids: CASSLEYWQGANTEAFF. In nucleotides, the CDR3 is TGTGCCAGCAGCTTAGAGTATTGGCAGGGGGCGAACACTGAAGCTTTCTTT.

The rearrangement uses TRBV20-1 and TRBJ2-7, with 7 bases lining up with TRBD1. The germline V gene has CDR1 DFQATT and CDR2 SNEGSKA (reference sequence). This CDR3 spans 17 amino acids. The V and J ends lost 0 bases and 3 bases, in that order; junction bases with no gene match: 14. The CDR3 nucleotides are TGCAGTGCTAGAGATCAGGGAAAACAGGGGTTAGTCTACGAGCAGTACTTC. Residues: CSARDQGKQGLVYEQYF.

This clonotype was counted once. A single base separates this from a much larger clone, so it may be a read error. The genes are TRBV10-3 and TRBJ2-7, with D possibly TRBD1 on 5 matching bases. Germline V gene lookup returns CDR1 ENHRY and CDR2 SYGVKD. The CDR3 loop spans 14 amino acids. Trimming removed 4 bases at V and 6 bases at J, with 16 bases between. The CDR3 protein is CAISVEKGFSEQYF. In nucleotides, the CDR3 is TGTGCCATCAGTGTCGAGAAGGGGTTCTCCGAGCAGTACTTC.

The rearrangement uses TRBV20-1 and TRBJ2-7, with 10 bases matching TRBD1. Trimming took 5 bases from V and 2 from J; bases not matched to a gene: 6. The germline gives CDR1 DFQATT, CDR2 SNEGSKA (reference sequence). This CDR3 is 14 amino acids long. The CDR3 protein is CSAGGQGSPYEQYF. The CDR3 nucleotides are TGCAGTGCTGGGGGACAGGGGTCCCCCTACGAGCAGTACTTC.

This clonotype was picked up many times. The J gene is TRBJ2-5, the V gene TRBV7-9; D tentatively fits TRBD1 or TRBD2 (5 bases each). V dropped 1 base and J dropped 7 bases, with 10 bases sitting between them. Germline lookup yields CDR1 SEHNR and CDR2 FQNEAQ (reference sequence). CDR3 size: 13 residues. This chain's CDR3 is CASSLVQGRTQYF. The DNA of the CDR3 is TGTGCCAGCAGCTTAGTCCAGGGACGGACCCAGTACTTC.

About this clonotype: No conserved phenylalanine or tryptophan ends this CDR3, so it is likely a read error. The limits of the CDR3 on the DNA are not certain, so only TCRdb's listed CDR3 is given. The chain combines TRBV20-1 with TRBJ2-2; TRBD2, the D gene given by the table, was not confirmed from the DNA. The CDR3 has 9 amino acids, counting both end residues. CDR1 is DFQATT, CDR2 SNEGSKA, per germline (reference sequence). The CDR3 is CSARDGGGA.

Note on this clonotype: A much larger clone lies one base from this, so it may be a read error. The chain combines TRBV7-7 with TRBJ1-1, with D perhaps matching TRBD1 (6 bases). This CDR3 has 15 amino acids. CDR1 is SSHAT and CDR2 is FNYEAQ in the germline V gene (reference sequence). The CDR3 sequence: CASSLRGTSEAEAFF. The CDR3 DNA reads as TGTGCTAGCAGCTTAAGGGGGACTAGCGAGGCTGAAGCTTTCTTT.

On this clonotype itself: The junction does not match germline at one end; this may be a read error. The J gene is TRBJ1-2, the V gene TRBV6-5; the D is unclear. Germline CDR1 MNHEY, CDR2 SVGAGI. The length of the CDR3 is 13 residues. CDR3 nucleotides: TGTGCCAGCAGTTACAGTTCTAACTATGGCTGCACCTTC. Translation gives CASSYSSNYGCTF.

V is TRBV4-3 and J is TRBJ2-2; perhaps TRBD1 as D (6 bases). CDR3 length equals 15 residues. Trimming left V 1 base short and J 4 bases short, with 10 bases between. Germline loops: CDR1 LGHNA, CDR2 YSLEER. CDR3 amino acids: CASSQAQGGTGELFF. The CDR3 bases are TGCGCCAGCAGCCAAGCCCAAGGGGGCACCGGGGAGCTGTTTTTT.

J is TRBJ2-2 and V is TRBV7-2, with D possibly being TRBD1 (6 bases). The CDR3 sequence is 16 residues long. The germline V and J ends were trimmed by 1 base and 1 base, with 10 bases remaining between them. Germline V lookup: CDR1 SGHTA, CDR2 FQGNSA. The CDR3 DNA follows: TGTGCCAGCAGCTTAGTTAGGGGGAAGAACACCGGGGAGCTGTTTTTT. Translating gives CASSLVRGKNTGELFF.

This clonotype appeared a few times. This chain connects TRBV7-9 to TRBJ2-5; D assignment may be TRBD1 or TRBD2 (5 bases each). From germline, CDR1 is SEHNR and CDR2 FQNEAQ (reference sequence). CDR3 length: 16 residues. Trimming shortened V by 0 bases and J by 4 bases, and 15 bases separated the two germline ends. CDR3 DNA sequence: TGTGCCAGCAGCTTAGCCCCTAGCTCTGGGGGAGAGACCCAGTACTTC. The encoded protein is CASSLAPSSGGETQYF.

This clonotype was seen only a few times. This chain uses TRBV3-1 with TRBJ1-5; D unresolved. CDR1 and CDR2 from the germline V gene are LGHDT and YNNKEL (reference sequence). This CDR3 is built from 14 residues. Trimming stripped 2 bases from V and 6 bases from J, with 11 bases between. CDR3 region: CASSQRAGGQPQHF. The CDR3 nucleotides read TGTGCCAGCAGCCAAAGGGCGGGCGGTCAGCCCCAGCATTTT.

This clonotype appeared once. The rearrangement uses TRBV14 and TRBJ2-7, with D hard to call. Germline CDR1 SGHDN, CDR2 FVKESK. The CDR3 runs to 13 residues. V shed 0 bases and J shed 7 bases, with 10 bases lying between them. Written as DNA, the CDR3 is TGTGCCAGCAGCCAAGAGGTCCATCTTGAGCAGTACTTC. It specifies CASSQEVHLEQYF.

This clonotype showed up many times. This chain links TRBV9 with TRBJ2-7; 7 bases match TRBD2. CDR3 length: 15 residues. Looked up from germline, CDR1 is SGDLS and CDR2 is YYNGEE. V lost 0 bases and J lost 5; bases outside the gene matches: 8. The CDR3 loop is CASSVGLGGLDEQYF. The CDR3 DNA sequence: TGTGCCAGCAGCGTAGGGTTGGGAGGGCTTGACGAGCAGTACTTC.

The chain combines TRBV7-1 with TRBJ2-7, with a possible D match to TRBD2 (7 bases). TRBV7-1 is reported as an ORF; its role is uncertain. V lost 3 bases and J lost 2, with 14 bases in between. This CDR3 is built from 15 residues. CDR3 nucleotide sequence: TGTGCCAGCAGCTCCGTCACGCGGGGGCCCTACGAGCAGTACTTC. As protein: CASSSVTRGPYEQYF.

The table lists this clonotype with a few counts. The CDR3 spells CASSLAQGFGYGYTF. In DNA, the CDR3 is TGTGCCAGCAGCTTGGCACAGGGGTTCGGATATGGCTACACCTTC. The chain is built from TRBV12-3 or TRBV12-4 and TRBJ1-2; the match to TRBD1 covers 7 bases. Trimming at V came to 6 bases and at J to 5 bases, leaving 12 bases not matched to a gene. This CDR3 region has 15 residues.

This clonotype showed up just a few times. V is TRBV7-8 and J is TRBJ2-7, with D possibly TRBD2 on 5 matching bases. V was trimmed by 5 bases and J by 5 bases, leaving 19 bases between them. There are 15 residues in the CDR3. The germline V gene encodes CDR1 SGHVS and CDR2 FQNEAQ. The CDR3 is CASSPPWTPSHEQYF. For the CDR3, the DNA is TGTGCCAGCAGCCCACCCTGGACTCCATCCCACGAGCAGTACTTC.

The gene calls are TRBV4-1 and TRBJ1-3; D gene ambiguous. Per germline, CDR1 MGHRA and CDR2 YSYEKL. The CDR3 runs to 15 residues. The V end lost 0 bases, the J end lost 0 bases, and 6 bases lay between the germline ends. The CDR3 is CASSQDGSSGNTIYF. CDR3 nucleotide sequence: TGCGCCAGCAGCCAAGATGGCAGCTCTGGAAACACCATATATTTT.

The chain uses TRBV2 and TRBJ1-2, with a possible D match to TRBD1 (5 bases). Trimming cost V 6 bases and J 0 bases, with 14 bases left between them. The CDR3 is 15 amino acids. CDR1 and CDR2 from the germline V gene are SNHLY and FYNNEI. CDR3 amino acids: CASRLGPASNYGYTF. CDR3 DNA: TGTGCCAGCAGGCTGGGGCCAGCATCTAACTATGGCTACACCTTC.

The CDR3 region is CASSPWTSRRAYEQYF. The DNA of the CDR3 is TGTGCCAGCAGCCCTTGGACTAGTCGAAGGGCCTACGAGCAGTACTTC. The rearrangement links TRBV7-9 to TRBJ2-7, with 7 nucleotides matching TRBD2. Germline CDR1 reads SEHNR; CDR2 reads FQNEAQ (reference sequence). The CDR3 sequence is 16 residues long. The trim removed 5 bases at V and 2 bases at J, leaving 12 bases unmatched.

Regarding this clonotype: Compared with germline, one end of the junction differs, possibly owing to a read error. The CDR3 region has the DNA TGTGCCAGCAGTTACAATGTCCGGGTGAGGCAAGAGACCCAGTACTTC. Amino acids: CASSYNVRVRQETQYF. This chain joins TRBV10-3 and TRBJ2-5, with unresolved D. Germline V gene lookup returns CDR1 ENHRY and CDR2 SYGVKD. This CDR3 is built from 16 residues.

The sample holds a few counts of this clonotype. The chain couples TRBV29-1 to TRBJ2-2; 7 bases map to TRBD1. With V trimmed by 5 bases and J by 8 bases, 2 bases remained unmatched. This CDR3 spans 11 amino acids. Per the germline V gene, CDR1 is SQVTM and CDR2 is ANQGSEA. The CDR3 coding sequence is TGCAGCGTTACAGGGGCTGGGGAGCTGTTTTTT. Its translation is CSVTGAGELFF.